Presented here are 10 T cell receptor beta chains from one specimen sequenced in a study of identical twins. TCRdb re-called the 5' RACE reads through MiXCR, storing one row per CDR3 protein. This table holds just under 550,000 distinct CDR3 sequences, approximately 16% found once. This sample was shared with a second study, whose subject was yellow fever vaccine responses in identical twins.

What was sequenced was CD4+ T cells sorted from blood. All receptors derive from a woman under 30 in good health.

V usage is TRBV4-1 and J usage is TRBJ2-3, with D uncertain. The CDR3 spans 13 residues. Trimming took 3 bases from V and 4 from J, leaving 8 bases between them. Germline V gene lookup returns CDR1 MGHRA and CDR2 YSYEKL. CDR3: CASSHIASDTQYF. In DNA form, the CDR3 reads TGCGCCAGCAGCCATATAGCATCAGATACGCAGTATTTT.

The chain couples TRBV5-1 to TRBJ2-5; TRBD2 might be the D (5 bases). Trimming left V 3 bases short and J 0 bases short, with 9 bases between. Germline V gives CDR1 SGHRS, CDR2 YFSETQ. The CDR3 totals 14 residues. The CDR3 region is CASSSGWHQETQYF. CDR3 coding DNA: TGCGCCAGCAGCTCGGGGTGGCACCAAGAGACCCAGTACTTC.

This clonotype has more than one count but fewer than ten. V usage is TRBV20-1 and J usage is TRBJ2-3, with 11 positions matching TRBD2. The CDR3 covers 17 residues. The V and J ends lost 6 bases and 2 bases, in that order; junction bases with no gene match: 13. The V gene's germline CDR1 is DFQATT and CDR2 SNEGSKA (reference sequence). CDR3 sequence reads: CSAPSTSGVMYTDTQYF. Written as DNA, the CDR3 is TGCAGTGCGCCCTCGACTAGCGGGGTAATGTACACAGATACGCAGTATTTT.

In DNA, the CDR3 is TGCAGTGCTAGCCGCTCTAAGACTGGGTACCGAGCTTTCTTT. Amino acids: CSASRSKTGYRAFF. The rearrangement uses TRBV20-1 and TRBJ1-1; no firm D call. The V end was cut by 3 bases, the J end by 10 bases, with 21 bases between. The CDR3 consists of 14 residues. Germline values: CDR1 DFQATT, CDR2 SNEGSKA (reference sequence).

This rearrangement joins TRBV6-4 to TRBJ1-2, with D uncertain. The length of the CDR3 is 13 residues. V shed 2 bases and J shed 5 bases, with 9 bases lying between them. Germline V gives CDR1 MRHNA, CDR2 SNTAGT. CDR3: CASSDGPRYGYTF. CDR3 DNA sequence: TGTGCCAGCAGTGACGGGCCGAGGTATGGCTACACCTTC.

The rearrangement joins TRBV7-2 to TRBJ2-5; D unclear. Germline V gene data show CDR1 as SGHTA and CDR2 as FQGNSA. This CDR3 has 16 residues. Trimming left V 0 bases short and J 2 bases short, with 13 bases between. The CDR3 sequence: CASSLAGHGVQETQYF. DNA for the CDR3: TGTGCCAGCAGCTTAGCAGGCCATGGGGTTCAAGAGACCCAGTACTTC.

The table lists this clonotype with a few counts. V is TRBV5-1 and J is TRBJ1-5; D possibly corresponds to TRBD1 (5 bases). The V and J ends lost 3 bases and 6 bases respectively, with 16 bases between them. The CDR3 runs 15 residues. Germline CDR1 is SGHRS and CDR2 is YFSETQ. The DNA of the CDR3 is TGCGCCAGCAGCTACCCTCAGGGAAGGAGTCAGCCCCAGCATTTT. Protein sequence: CASSYPQGRSQPQHF.

This chain joins TRBV12-3 or TRBV12-4 and TRBJ2-6; 8 nucleotides agree with TRBD1. V lost 1 base, J lost 2 bases, and 4 bases stayed unmatched. CDR3 length: 17 residues. CDR3 DNA: TGTGCCAGCAGTTTAGTGTACAGGGGGGCTGGGGCCAACGTCCTGACTTTC. Translation: CASSLVYRGAGANVLTF.

This clonotype was counted a few times. The chain employs TRBV6-1 and TRBJ1-1; a possible D gene is TRBD1 (5 bases). V lost 5 bases to trimming and J lost 5 bases, with 18 bases between them. CDR3 size: 15 residues. CDR1 is MNHNS and CDR2 is SASEGT in the germline V gene. The CDR3: CASSKPGPKMTEAFF. In DNA form, the CDR3 reads TGTGCCAGCAGTAAACCGGGACCGAAAATGACTGAAGCTTTCTTT.

The rearrangement uses TRBV27 and TRBJ2-1, with a possible D match to TRBD2 (6 bases). This CDR3 is built from 16 residues. The V end lost 5 bases, the J end lost 4 bases, and 18 bases lay between the germline ends. In germline, CDR1 is MNHEY, CDR2 SMNVEV (reference sequence). CDR3 protein: CASSHGGTAKYNEQFF. CDR3 bases: TGTGCCAGCAGTCACGGCGGGACGGCGAAGTACAATGAGCAGTTCTTC.